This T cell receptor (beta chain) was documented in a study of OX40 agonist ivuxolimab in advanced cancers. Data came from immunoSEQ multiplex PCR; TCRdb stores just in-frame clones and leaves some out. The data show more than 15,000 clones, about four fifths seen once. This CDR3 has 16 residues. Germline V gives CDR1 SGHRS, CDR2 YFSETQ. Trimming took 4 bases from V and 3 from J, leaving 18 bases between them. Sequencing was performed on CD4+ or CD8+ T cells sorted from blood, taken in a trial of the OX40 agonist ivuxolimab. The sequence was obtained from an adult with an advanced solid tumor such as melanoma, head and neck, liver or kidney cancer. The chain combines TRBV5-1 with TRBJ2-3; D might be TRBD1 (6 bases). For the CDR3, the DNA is TGCGCCAGCAGCGCCTACACAGGGATGGGGACAGATACGCAGTATTTT. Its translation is CASSAYTGMGTDTQYF.